The TCR beta chain under discussion was sequenced for a study of blood T cell repertoires in COVID-19. In the study overall: PBMCs, B-cell-depleted T cells, or T cells were the source of the cDNA or gDNA that made up the material.

Trimming removed 4 bases from V and 1 base from J; junction bases left unmatched: 7. This CDR3 is 16 amino acids long. The V gene's germline CDR1 is SGDLS and CDR2 YYNGEE. Here immunoSEQ multiplex PCR was the method, and the copy in TCRdb shows in-frame clones only, minus some. Here the sample spans a few hundred thousand clones, approximately 83% being singletons. V and J are TRBV9 and TRBJ2-2; 7 nucleotides agree with TRBD2. The sample consisted of PBMCs or T cells enriched from blood (not recorded which). This TCR came from a woman aged 40 to 50 with acute COVID-19. CDR3 amino acids: CASSPPVAGNTGELFF. DNA of the CDR3: TGTGCCAGCAGCCCCCCCGTAGCGGGGAACACCGGGGAGCTGTTTTTT.